The rows below give T cell receptor beta chains drawn from one sample of a study of cytomegalovirus exposure and HLA in healthy donors. Sequencing used immunoSEQ multiplex PCR; TCRdb keeps in-frame clones, though not all of them. Counted here are about 200,000 clones, about 89% occurring once; the ten biggest clones make up about 1.2%. The sample consisted of PBMCs. The source of these receptors is a man younger than 45 in good health and CMV-seronegative. Each CDR3 is given with its conserved first and last residue. A D gene is named only where the DNA matches it firmly. Expanded clones are given a class, and other clones once, few, many or no size at all.

length: 14; J: TRBJ2-1; D: TRBD1; V: TRBV6-5; size: .; DNA: TGTGCCAGCAGGACCGACAGGGGAAGGAGTGAGCAGTTCTTC; CDR3: CASRTDRGRSEQFF
length: 14; J: TRBJ1-1; D: .; V: TRBV7-9; size: .; DNA: TGTGCCAGCAGCTTAGTGAGGCAGGGAACCGAAGCTTTCTTT; CDR3: CASSLVRQGTEAFF
length: 15; J: TRBJ1-5; D: .; V: TRBV27; size: .; DNA: TGTGCCAGCAGTTTATCGGGCAGGGAAAATCAGCCCCAGCATTTT; CDR3: CASSLSGRENQPQHF
length: 11; J: TRBJ1-1; D: .; V: TRBV6-5; size: .; DNA: TGTGCCAGCCTGAGGGACACTGAAGCTTTCTTT; CDR3: CASLRDTEAFF
length: 12; J: TRBJ2-3; D: .; V: TRBV5-1; size: .; DNA: TGCGCCAGCAGCCCCGGCACAGATACGCAGTATTTT; CDR3: CASSPGTDTQYF
length: 13; J: TRBJ1-2; D: .; V: TRBV27; size: .; DNA: TGTGCCAGCAGTTTTATCCCTAACTATGGCTACACCTTC; CDR3: CASSFIPNYGYTF
length: 15; J: TRBJ2-3; D: TRBD2; V: TRBV5-1; size: .; DNA: TGCGCCAGCAGCTCAGGGACTAGCGTGGGAGATACGCAGTATTTT; CDR3: CASSSGTSVGDTQYF
length: 14; J: TRBJ2-1; D: TRBD1; V: TRBV18; size: .; DNA: TGTGCCAGCTCACCAGGGACAGGGGGCGCGGAGCAGTTCTTC; CDR3: CASSPGTGGAEQFF
length: 13; J: TRBJ2-7; D: .; V: TRBV7-9; size: .; DNA: TGTGCCAGCCGAGGAGGTTACCCCTACGAGCAGTACTTC; CDR3: CASRGGYPYEQYF
length: 15; J: TRBJ2-7; D: .; V: TRBV9; size: .; DNA: TGTGCCAGCAGCGTAGAACAGGGTTCCAACTACGAGCAGTACTTC; CDR3: CASSVEQGSNYEQYF
length: 12; J: TRBJ1-2; D: .; V: TRBV5-6; size: few; DNA: TGTGCCAGCAGCCTACAGGGCTATGGCTACACCTTC; CDR3: CASSLQGYGYTF
length: 15; J: TRBJ2-2; D: TRBD2; V: TRBV27; size: .; DNA: TGTACCAGCACTGGACTAGCGGGAGATTACGGGGAGCTGTTTTTT; CDR3: CTSTGLAGDYGELFF
length: 14; J: TRBJ2-7; D: .; V: TRBV11-2; size: .; DNA: TGTGCCAGCAGTTCTGCCGCGTTCGGCTACGAGCAGTACTTC; CDR3: CASSSAAFGYEQYF
length: 15; J: TRBJ2-1; D: TRBD1; V: TRBV6-5; size: .; DNA: TGTGCCAGCAGTTACACGGGACAGGGGAGTAATGGGCAGTTCTTC; CDR3: CASSYTGQGSNGQFF
length: 14; J: TRBJ2-3; D: TRBD2; V: TRBV5-4; size: .; DNA: TGTGCCAGCAGGGCGGGGGTCAGCACAGATACGCAGTATTTT; CDR3: CASRAGVSTDTQYF
length: 14; J: TRBJ2-3; D: TRBD2; V: TRBV5-1; size: .; DNA: TGCGCCAGCAGCTTTCCCGCGGGAGGGGATACGCAGTATTTT; CDR3: CASSFPAGGDTQYF
length: 16; J: TRBJ1-5; D: .; V: TRBV19; size: .; DNA: TGTGCCAGTAGTATATACCCCGGGTCGGGCAATCAGCCCCAGCATTTT; CDR3: CASSIYPGSGNQPQHF
length: 15; J: TRBJ1-2; D: .; V: TRBV4-3; size: few; DNA: TGCGCCAGCAGCCAAGATGCCGCTGGGGCAGTTCGCTACACCTTC; CDR3: CASSQDAAGAVRYTF
length: 11; J: TRBJ2-5; D: .; V: TRBV28; size: .; DNA: TGTGCCAGCAGTTCCGGTGAGACCCAGTACTTC; CDR3: CASSSGETQYF
length: 15; J: TRBJ2-7; D: .; V: TRBV4-1; size: .; DNA: TGCGCCAGCAGCCGGTCGTCTGACACTCTCTACGAGCAGTACTTC; CDR3: CASSRSSDTLYEQYF
length: 15; J: TRBJ1-1; D: .; V: TRBV6-1; size: .; DNA: TGTGCCAGCAGCGGCATCCATACAGAGAACACTGAAGCTTTCTTT; CDR3: CASSGIHTENTEAFF
length: 19; J: TRBJ1-5; D: TRBD1; V: TRBV28; size: .; DNA: TGTGCCAGCAGTGACCCGGGACAGGAGACTCTTTATAGCAATCAGCCCCAGCATTTT; CDR3: CASSDPGQETLYSNQPQHF
length: 17; J: TRBJ2-7; D: TRBD1; V: TRBV7-8; size: .; DNA: TGTGCCAGCAGCTTAATTCCCGGGACAGGGGCCTCCTACGAGCAGTACTTC; CDR3: CASSLIPGTGASYEQYF
length: 15; J: TRBJ2-3; D: TRBD2; V: TRBV7-2; size: .; DNA: TGTGCCAGCAGCCCCACTAGCGGGGTTGCCTTTACGCAGTATTTT; CDR3: CASSPTSGVAFTQYF
length: 16; J: TRBJ2-7; D: TRBD1; V: TRBV28; size: once; DNA: TGTGCCAGCAATCCTGGGGGACAAGGGACAGATACGAAGCAGTACTTC; CDR3: CASNPGGQGTDTKQYF
length: 14; J: TRBJ2-4; D: .; V: TRBV19; size: .; DNA: TGTGCCACAAAGTCCCACTTAGCCAAAAACATTCAGTACTTC; CDR3: CATKSHLAKNIQYF
length: 15; J: TRBJ2-6; D: .; V: TRBV4-3; size: .; DNA: TGCGCCAGCAGCCCCCGGTTCTCTGGGGCCAACGTCCTGACTTTC; CDR3: CASSPRFSGANVLTF
length: 16; J: TRBJ2-7; D: .; V: TRBV28; size: .; DNA: TGTGCCAGCAGCTCCCCCCCGAGGGAAAGCTCCTACGAGCAGTACTTC; CDR3: CASSSPPRESSYEQYF
length: 15; J: TRBJ1-1; D: .; V: TRBV6-1; size: once; DNA: TGTGCCAGCAGTGAGGTTGGGAAGGGGGACACTGAAGCTTTCTTT; CDR3: CASSEVGKGDTEAFF
length: 15; J: TRBJ2-3; D: TRBD2; V: TRBV18; size: few; DNA: TGTGCCAGCTCAATCGGGACTAGTGGGACTGATACGCAGTATTTT; CDR3: CASSIGTSGTDTQYF
length: 13; J: TRBJ2-7; D: .; V: TRBV7-9; size: .; DNA: TGTGCCAGCAGAAGACAGAGCTCCTACGAGCAGTACTTC; CDR3: CASRRQSSYEQYF
length: 15; J: TRBJ2-2; D: TRBD1; V: TRBV7-9; size: .; DNA: TGTGCCAGCAGCTACGGGACAGGGGTCACCGGGGAGCTGTTTTTT; CDR3: CASSYGTGVTGELFF
length: 15; J: TRBJ2-1; D: TRBD2; V: TRBV6-1; size: .; DNA: TGTGCCAGCAGTGAATACAGCGGGAACTACAATGAGCAGTTCTTC; CDR3: CASSEYSGNYNEQFF
length: 14; J: TRBJ2-3; D: .; V: TRBV28; size: .; DNA: TGTGCCAGCAGTTTCGCCTACAGACCAGATACGCAGTATTTT; CDR3: CASSFAYRPDTQYF
length: 14; J: TRBJ1-4; D: .; V: TRBV7-2; size: .; DNA: TGTGCCAGCAGCCGGGGCGGGGCCTATGAAAAACTGTTTTTT; CDR3: CASSRGGAYEKLFF
length: 16; J: TRBJ2-7; D: TRBD2; V: TRBV30; size: .; DNA: TGTGCCTGGAGTCTATTGAGCGGGAGCGGCCCCCTCGAGCAGTACTTC; CDR3: CAWSLLSGSGPLEQYF
length: 17; J: TRBJ1-2; D: TRBD1; V: TRBV9; size: .; DNA: TGTGCCAGCAGCGTAGGGACCTTAGGGACAGGGGCAAATGGCTACACCTTC; CDR3: CASSVGTLGTGANGYTF
length: 14; J: TRBJ1-5; D: TRBD1; V: TRBV18; size: .; DNA: TGTGCCAGCTCGCCAACGACAGGGGACCAGCCCCAGCATTTT; CDR3: CASSPTTGDQPQHF
length: 14; J: TRBJ2-2; D: TRBD1; V: TRBV9; size: .; DNA: TGTGCCAGCAGCGGAGGACAGGGTGCCGGGGAGCTGTTTTTT; CDR3: CASSGGQGAGELFF
length: 13; J: TRBJ1-5; D: .; V: TRBV9; size: .; DNA: TGTGCCAGCAGCGTGTCCCCGAATCAGCCCCAGCATTTT; CDR3: CASSVSPNQPQHF
length: 15; J: TRBJ1-2; D: TRBD1; V: TRBV6-5; size: .; DNA: TGTGCCAGCAGTTACTCGACAGGGGCGAACTATGGCTACACCTTC; CDR3: CASSYSTGANYGYTF
length: 19; J: TRBJ2-4; D: .; V: TRBV19; size: .; DNA: TGTGCCAGTAGTATAGGCGCAGCTCGTACGACTCTAGCCAAAAACATTCAGTACTTC; CDR3: CASSIGAARTTLAKNIQYF
length: 15; J: TRBJ2-3; D: TRBD2; V: TRBV6-6; size: .; DNA: TGTGCCAGCAGTAAGACTAGCGAACGCACAGATACGCAGTATTTT; CDR3: CASSKTSERTDTQYF
length: 15; J: TRBJ1-2; D: TRBD1; V: TRBV4-1; size: .; DNA: TGCGCCAGCAGCCGAGGACAGGGGGCTAACTATGGCTACACCTTC; CDR3: CASSRGQGANYGYTF
length: 15; J: TRBJ2-2; D: TRBD2; V: TRBV5-1; size: once; DNA: TGCGCCAGCAAGGCGGGAGGCCTCAACACCGGGGAGCTGTTTTTT; CDR3: CASKAGGLNTGELFF
length: 13; J: TRBJ2-5; D: TRBD2; V: TRBV4-3; size: .; DNA: TGCGCCAGCAGCCAGGGACTAAAGGAGACCCAGTACTTC; CDR3: CASSQGLKETQYF
length: 17; J: TRBJ1-4; D: TRBD1; V: TRBV9; size: few; DNA: TGTGCCAGCAGCACCCTGCCAACGGGACAGTCTAATGAAAAACTGTTTTTT; CDR3: CASSTLPTGQSNEKLFF